One and the same sample provided the 24 T cell receptor beta chains below, sequenced in a study of control samples from healthy donors and cancer patients. The assay was immunoSEQ multiplex PCR, and TCRdb's table has in-frame clones only and misses some. The sample contains about 63,000 clones, over 75% of which appear only once. The sequencing input was PBMCs. The receptors were sampled from a woman aged 60-75 years with lung cancer.

The rearrangement joins TRBV9 to TRBJ2-2; D unclear. The CDR3 extends over 12 amino acids. Germline-derived CDR1 and CDR2 are SGDLS and YYNGEE. V was cut by 7 bases and J by 3 bases, with 7 bases left in between. CDR3 region: CASGQDTGELFF. The DNA for the CDR3 is TGTGCCAGCGGGCAGGACACCGGGGAGCTGTTTTTT.

The rearrangement uses TRBV18 and TRBJ2-3; a possible D gene is TRBD2 (6 bases). The CDR3 is 14 amino acids. Germline V gene lookup returns CDR1 KGHSH and CDR2 LQKENI. The V end was cut by 3 bases, the J end by 4 bases, with 11 bases between. The CDR3 loop is CASSPGGAPDTQYF. The CDR3 region has the DNA TGTGCCAGCTCACCGGGGGGAGCCCCAGATACGCAGTATTTT.

The chain couples TRBV24-1 to TRBJ2-7; TRBD2 is a possible D gene (5 bases). Germline assignment: CDR1 KGHDR and CDR2 SFDVKD. V was pared by 4 bases and J by 2 bases, with 11 bases between. The CDR3 is made up of 14 amino acids. Here the CDR3 DNA reads TGTGCCACCAGTGAAGGGAGAGGAGCCTACGAGCAGTACTTC. This translates into CATSEGRGAYEQYF.

The gene calls are TRBV28 and TRBJ2-5, with TRBD1 identical over 8 bases. The length of the CDR3 is 14 residues. The V gene end was trimmed by 7 bases and the J gene end by 1 base; junction bases not matched to a gene: 5. CDR1 is MDHEN, CDR2 SYDVKM, per germline. The DNA of the CDR3 is TGTGCCAGCACATCTACAGGGGGCCAAGAGACCCAGTACTTC. Translation: CASTSTGGQETQYF.

This clone has more than one count but fewer than ten. The CDR3 region is CASSLVGQGRSPLHF. The DNA for the CDR3 is TGTGCCAGCAGTTTAGTGGGACAGGGACGATCACCCCTCCACTTT. The chain has TRBV27 and TRBJ1-6; 9 bases match TRBD1. The CDR3 is 15 amino acids. Germline CDR1 reads MNHEY; CDR2 reads SMNVEV (reference sequence). Losses at the gene ends were 2 bases for V and 10 bases for J; bases not matched to a gene: 6.

The rearrangement joins TRBV5-5 to TRBJ2-2; 10 positions match TRBD1. J lost 5 bases, V lost 3 bases, and 7 bases had no gene match. The CDR3 is 16 residues long. In germline, CDR1 is SGHKS, CDR2 YYEKEE (reference sequence). For the CDR3, the DNA is TGTGCCAGCAGCTGGGGACAGGGGAGTGGGACCGGGGAGCTGTTTTTT. Protein: CASSWGQGSGTGELFF.

The chain uses TRBV3-1 (or the pseudogene TRBV3-2) and TRBJ1-1; D is undetermined. V was cut by 5 bases and J by 3 bases, with 13 bases left in between. The CDR3 is 14 residues long. Germline V gene sequence: CDR1 LGHDT, CDR2 YNNKEL (reference sequence). CDR3 protein: CASSWSDLYTEAFF. In DNA form, the CDR3 reads TGTGCCAGCAGCTGGTCGGACCTCTACACTGAAGCTTTCTTT.

The chain couples TRBV3-1 (or the pseudogene TRBV3-2) to TRBJ1-2, with D possibly being TRBD1 (5 bases). Trimming stripped 4 bases from V and 6 bases from J, with 15 bases between. Germline loops: CDR1 LGHDT, CDR2 YNNKEL (reference sequence). CDR3 length: 14 amino acids. The CDR3 region has the DNA TGTGCCAGCAGCCCTCGGGGAGTGGGGGATGGCTACACCTTC. As protein: CASSPRGVGDGYTF.

The chain recombines TRBV9 with TRBJ1-1; no reliable D call. V gave up 0 bases and J gave up 3 bases, with 6 bases separating them. Germline V CDR1 and CDR2: SGDLS, YYNGEE. This CDR3 has 13 amino acids. The CDR3 region has the DNA TGTGCCAGCAGCGTAGGGGGAGACACTGAAGCTTTCTTT. It encodes CASSVGGDTEAFF.

The CDR3: CASIKRGHNEQFF. The DNA for the CDR3 is TGTGCCAGCATCAAACGGGGGCACAATGAGCAGTTCTTC. V gene TRBV6-5 combines with J gene TRBJ2-1; D is possibly TRBD1 or TRBD2 (6 bases each). The CDR3 spans 13 residues. Trimming took off 7 bases at V and 5 bases at J, with 12 bases between the two ends. Looked up from germline, CDR1 is MNHEY and CDR2 is SVGAGI.

This clone was seen only once. This chain connects TRBV6-5 to TRBJ2-3, with D possibly TRBD2 on 5 matching bases. Germline V gene data show CDR1 as MNHEY and CDR2 as SVGAGI. Trimming pared 7 bases from V and 3 bases from J, leaving 11 bases between. The CDR3 is 13 residues long. CDR3 nucleotides: TGTGCCAGCAATAAGCCGGGGACAGATACGCAGTATTTT. This codes for CASNKPGTDTQYF.

The genes are TRBV7-9 and TRBJ1-4; D gene unclear. V lost 2 bases and J lost 4, with 5 bases in between. This CDR3 is 13 amino acids long. The germline V gene has CDR1 SEHNR and CDR2 FQNEAQ (reference sequence). The CDR3 bases are TGTGCCAGCAGCTTACAAAATAATGAAAAACTGTTTTTT. Translated, it gives CASSLQNNEKLFF.

The CDR3 loop reads CASSLSGTYNSPLHF. The CDR3 region has the DNA TGTGCCAGCAGTTTATCGGGGACCTATAATTCACCCCTCCACTTT. The chain combines TRBV27 with TRBJ1-6, with no clear D. The V end lost 0 bases, the J end lost 2 bases, and 5 bases lay between the germline ends. Germline CDR1 reads MNHEY; CDR2 reads SMNVEV (reference sequence). The CDR3 spans 15 residues.

This chain connects TRBV5-1 to TRBJ2-5; D may be TRBD2 (5 bases). Germline V CDR1 and CDR2: SGHRS, YFSETQ. Trimming removed 0 bases at V and 2 bases at J, with 8 bases between. The CDR3 totals 14 residues. The CDR3 loop is CASSLGGGQETQYF. The CDR3 coding sequence is TGCGCCAGCAGCTTGGGCGGCGGGCAAGAGACCCAGTACTTC.

The chain recombines TRBV5-1 with TRBJ2-5, with 9 bases lining up with TRBD2. V lost 4 bases and J lost 5; bases outside the gene matches: 6. From germline, CDR1 is SGHRS and CDR2 YFSETQ. This CDR3 region has 14 residues. The CDR3 nucleotides are TGCGCCAGCAGCCGTAGCGGGAGCGATGAGACCCAGTACTTC. This sequence encodes CASSRSGSDETQYF. Combining the CDR3 with reference TRBV5-1 and TRBJ2-5 gives the whole variable domain KAGVTQTPRYLIKTRGQQVTLSCSPISGHRSVSWYQQTPGQGLQFLFEYFSETQRNKGNFPGRFSGRQFSNSRSEMNVSTLELGDSALYLCASSRSGSDETQYFGPGTRLLVL.

The chain uses TRBV29-1 and TRBJ2-1; 14 nucleotides agree with TRBD2. Germline CDR1 and CDR2: SQVTM and ANQGSEA. Losses at the gene ends were 3 bases for V and 7 bases for J; bases not matched to a gene: 5. This CDR3 is built from 15 residues. Here the CDR3 reads CSVDRTSGGRNEQFF. CDR3 in DNA: TGCAGCGTTGATCGGACTAGCGGGGGGAGGAATGAGCAGTTCTTC.

The chain recombines TRBV28 with TRBJ2-2; 9 bases line up with TRBD1. This CDR3 region has 15 residues. The J segment lost 6 bases and the V segment lost 1 base, leaving 3 bases of the junction unmatched. Germline V gives CDR1 MDHEN, CDR2 SYDVKM. The DNA for the CDR3 is TGTGCCAGCAGTTTATTTGGACAGGGGTCCGGGGAGCTGTTTTTT. It codes for CASSLFGQGSGELFF.

CDR3 DNA: TGTGCCAGCAGTCAAAACACAGATACGCAGTATTTT. This translates into CASSQNTDTQYF. This chain connects TRBV6-5 to TRBJ2-3; no clear D gene. Germline V gene sequence: CDR1 MNHEY, CDR2 SVGAGI. This CDR3 contains 12 residues. V dropped 5 bases and J dropped 2 bases, with 5 bases sitting between them.

The gene calls are TRBV3-1 (or the pseudogene TRBV3-2) and TRBJ1-1; 7 positions match TRBD1. CDR3 length equals 14 residues. V was clipped by 6 bases and J by 3 bases; unmatched bases: 7. CDR1 is LGHDT, CDR2 YNNKEL, per germline (reference sequence). This chain's CDR3 is CASRLRGGDTEAFF. CDR3 nucleotides: TGTGCCAGCAGACTCAGGGGGGGGGACACTGAAGCTTTCTTT.

The CDR3 reads CASSSNPTIMTGEAFF. For the CDR3, the DNA is TGTGCCAGCAGCTCCAACCCAACAATTATGACAGGCGAAGCTTTCTTT. The V gene is TRBV13, the J gene TRBJ1-1, with D perhaps TRBD1 (6 bases). Germline V gene data show CDR1 as PRHDT and CDR2 as FYEKMQ (reference sequence). The CDR3 runs 16 residues. Trimming removed 4 bases at V and 8 bases at J, with 23 bases between.

This rearrangement joins TRBV18 to TRBJ1-1, with D tentatively TRBD1 (6 bases). V dropped 4 bases and J dropped 1 base, with 10 bases sitting between them. Germline CDR1 is KGHSH and CDR2 is LQKENI. The CDR3 is made up of 14 amino acids. The chain's CDR3 is CASSRRQENTEAFF. In DNA, the CDR3 is TGTGCCAGCTCACGACGACAGGAGAACACTGAAGCTTTCTTT.

This clone was counted once. The chain uses TRBV9 and TRBJ1-3; TRBD1 agrees at 9 bases. Germline V gene lookup returns CDR1 SGDLS and CDR2 YYNGEE. V was pared by 3 bases and J by 4 bases, with 2 bases of the junction left unmatched. There are 14 residues in the CDR3. The DNA of the CDR3 is TGTGCCAGCAGCGACAGGGGGCCCGGAAACACCATATATTTT. Protein sequence: CASSDRGPGNTIYF.

The rearrangement uses TRBV9 and TRBJ1-1; the D is unclear. This CDR3 region has 12 residues. Germline lookup yields CDR1 SGDLS and CDR2 YYNGEE. Trimming cost V 4 bases and J 7 bases, with 11 bases left between them. The CDR3 loop reads CASSTLEGEAFF. CDR3 in DNA: TGTGCCAGCAGCACGCTAGAGGGTGAAGCTTTCTTT.

CDR3 amino acids: CASSRTGEGAEAFF. The CDR3 region has the DNA TGTGCCAGCAGCCGGACAGGGGAAGGGGCTGAAGCTTTCTTT. This chain joins TRBV16 and TRBJ1-1; 9 bases line up with TRBD1. V shed 4 bases and J 6 bases; nucleotides not matched to a gene: 6. The germline V gene encodes CDR1 KGHSY and CDR2 FQNENV. The CDR3 covers 14 residues.